A single sample is the source of the 2 T cell receptor beta chains below, sequenced in a study of cytomegalovirus exposure and HLA in healthy donors. Primers for the PCR totalled 60 Vbeta and 13 Jbeta. Assay: immunoSEQ multiplex PCR; the TCRdb copy retains only in-frame clones and omits some. This sample has about 41,000 clones; roughly 80% occur once, and the top ten carry approximately 3%. The specimen was PBMCs. These receptors were collected from a man between 50 and 59 years old in good health and CMV-seronegative.

With regard to this clone: At one boundary the junction diverges from the germline segment, which might be a read error. V and J are TRBV7-9 and TRBJ1-2; no clear D gene. This CDR3 is 14 amino acids long. The germline V gene encodes CDR1 SEHNR and CDR2 FQNEAQ (reference sequence). For the CDR3, the DNA is TGTTCCAGCAGCGGTCTGCGAACGAACTATGGCTACACCTTC. It yields the protein CSSSGLRTNYGYTF.

The CDR3 loop reads CASSRLAGQEQYF. The CDR3 DNA follows: TGTGCCAGCAGCCGGCTAGCGGGGCAAGAGCAGTACTTC. V usage is TRBV14 and J usage is TRBJ2-7; TRBD2 matches 9 bases. The CDR3 loop spans 13 amino acids. Germline V gene data show CDR1 as SGHDN and CDR2 as FVKESK. Losses at the gene ends were 4 bases for V and 7 bases for J; bases not matched to a gene: 5. Looking up the rest from reference TRBV14 and TRBJ2-7 gives the full variable domain: EAGVTQFPSHSVIEKGQTVTLRCDPISGHDNLYWYRRVMGKEIKFLLHFVKESKQDESGMPNNRFLAERTGGTYSTLKVQPAELEDSGVYFCASSRLAGQEQYFGPGTRLTVT.